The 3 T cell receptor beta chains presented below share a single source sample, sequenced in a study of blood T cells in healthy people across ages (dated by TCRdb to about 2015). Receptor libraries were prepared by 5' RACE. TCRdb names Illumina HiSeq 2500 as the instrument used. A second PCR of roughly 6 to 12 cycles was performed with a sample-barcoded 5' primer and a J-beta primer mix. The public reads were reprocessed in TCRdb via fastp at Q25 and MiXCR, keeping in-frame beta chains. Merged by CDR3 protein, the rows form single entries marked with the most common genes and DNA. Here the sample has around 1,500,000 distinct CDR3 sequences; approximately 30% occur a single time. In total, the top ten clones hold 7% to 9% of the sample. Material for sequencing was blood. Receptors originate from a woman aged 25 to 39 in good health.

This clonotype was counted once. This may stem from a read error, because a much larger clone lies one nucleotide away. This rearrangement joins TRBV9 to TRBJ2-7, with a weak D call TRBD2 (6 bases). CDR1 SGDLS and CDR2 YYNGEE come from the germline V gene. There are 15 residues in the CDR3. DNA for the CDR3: TGTGCCAGCAGCGGGACCGGGACTGCTTCCTACAAGCAGTACTTC. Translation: CASSGTGTASYKQYF.

The CDR3 coding sequence is TGTGCCAGCAGCTATTCCGAGAGTAATGAAAAACTGTTTTTT. Amino acid sequence: CASSYSESNEKLFF. The rearrangement links TRBV7-9 to TRBJ1-4, with D unresolved. CDR3 length equals 14 residues. Germline lookup yields CDR1 SEHNR and CDR2 FQNEAQ (reference sequence). V was shortened by 4 bases and J by 4 bases, with 10 bases between the two germline ends.

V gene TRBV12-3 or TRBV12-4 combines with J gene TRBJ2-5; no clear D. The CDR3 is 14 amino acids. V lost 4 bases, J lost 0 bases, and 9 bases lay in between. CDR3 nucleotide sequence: TGTGCCAGCAGTTCTCTCGCAGACCAAGAGACCCAGTACTTC. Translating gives CASSSLADQETQYF.